This T cell receptor (beta chain) was observed in a study of graft-versus-host responses after intestinal transplantation. As for the study in general: All of the recipients had induction that used anti-thymocyte globulin, then tacrolimus and steroids for approximately 3 years.

Intraepithelial and lamina propria lymphocytes were freed from processed graft tissue. Trimming took 1 base from V and 5 from J, leaving 8 bases between them. This CDR3 comprises 13 residues. Germline loops: CDR1 MGHDK, CDR2 SYGVNS. Profiled with immunoSEQ multiplex PCR; TCRdb holds only in-frame clones, not every one. The data contain some 13,000 clones, about 74% of them singletons. The TCR sequence derives from a human patient who received an intestinal transplant, so some T cells may come from the graft donor. This sequence joins TRBV25-1 and TRBJ2-5; perhaps TRBD1 as D (5 bases). The input for sequencing was ileum tissue, taken 16 days after intestinal transplant. This CDR3 is CASSEWTTETQYF. For the CDR3, the DNA is TGTGCCAGCAGTGAATGGACAACCGAGACCCAGTACTTC.